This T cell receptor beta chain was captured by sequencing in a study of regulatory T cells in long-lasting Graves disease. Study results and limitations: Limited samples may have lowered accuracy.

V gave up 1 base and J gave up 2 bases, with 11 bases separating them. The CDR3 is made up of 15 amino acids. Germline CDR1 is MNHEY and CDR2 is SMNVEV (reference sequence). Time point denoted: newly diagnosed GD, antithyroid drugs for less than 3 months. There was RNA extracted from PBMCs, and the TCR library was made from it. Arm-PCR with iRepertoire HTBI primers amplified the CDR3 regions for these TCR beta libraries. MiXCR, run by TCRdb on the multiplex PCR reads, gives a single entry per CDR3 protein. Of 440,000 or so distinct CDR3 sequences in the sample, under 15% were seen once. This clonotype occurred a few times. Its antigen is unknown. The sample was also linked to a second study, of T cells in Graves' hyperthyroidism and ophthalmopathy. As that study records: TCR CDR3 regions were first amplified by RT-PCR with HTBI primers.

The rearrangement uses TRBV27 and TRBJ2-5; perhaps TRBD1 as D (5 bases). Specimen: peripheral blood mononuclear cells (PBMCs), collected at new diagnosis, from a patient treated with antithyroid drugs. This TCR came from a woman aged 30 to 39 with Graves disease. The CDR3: CASSLLSGSQETQYF. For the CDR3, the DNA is TGTGCCAGCAGTTTATTATCAGGGTCACAAGAGACCCAGTACTTC.